These T cell receptor beta chains were read from a single sample in a study of radiation and T cells in renal cell carcinoma. Clones were sequenced by immunoSEQ multiplex PCR, and TCRdb holds only the in-frame ones, with some missing. The sample records 130,000 to 150,000 clones, 75% to 90% being singletons. Sequences were derived from blood, sampled from a patient whose treatment included radiotherapy and nephrectomy. Receptors were obtained from a woman between 50 and 59 years old with renal cell carcinoma. CDR3s include the opening cysteine and the closing phenylalanine or tryptophan. A D gene is named only where the DNA matches it firmly. Clone size is not always given. Where it is, it says once, few, many or a class for expanded clones.

v_gene	d_gene	abundance	j_gene	CDR3aa	CDR3nt
TRBV4-1	TRBD1	.	TRBJ2-3	CASSLGQGSNTDTQYF	TGCGCCAGCAGCCTCGGACAGGGGTCCAACACAGATACGCAGTATTTT
TRBV15	.	few	TRBJ1-1	CATSRSSTASMNTEAFF	TGTGCCACCAGCAGATCCTCGACAGCCAGTATGAACACTGAAGCTTTCTTT
TRBV5-6	.	.	TRBJ2-3	CASSLLGGSTDTQYF	TGTGCCAGCAGCCTCCTGGGAGGATCCACAGATACGCAGTATTTT
TRBV12-5	.	few	TRBJ2-7	CASGLGPRYEQYF	TGTGCTAGTGGTTTGGGTCCTCGTTACGAGCAGTACTTC
TRBV28	.	.	TRBJ2-2	CASSATGFNTGELFF	TGTGCCAGCAGTGCCACAGGGTTTAACACCGGGGAGCTGTTTTTT
TRBV19	.	.	TRBJ2-3	CASRSLLEADTQYF	TGTGCCAGTAGATCCCTACTAGAGGCAGATACGCAGTATTTT
TRBV6-5	.	.	TRBJ1-4	CASKAGATNEKLFF	TGTGCCAGCAAGGCAGGTGCAACTAATGAAAAACTGTTTTTT
TRBV11-2	.	.	TRBJ2-7	CASSSTGDYYEQYF	TGTGCCAGCAGCTCGACAGGGGACTATTACGAGCAGTACTTC
TRBV14	.	.	TRBJ1-1	CASSQRTEGEAFF	TGTGCCAGCAGCCAAAGAACCGAAGGTGAAGCTTTCTTT
TRBV28	TRBD1	.	TRBJ1-2	CATGQEGYGYTF	TGTGCCACCGGACAGGAAGGCTATGGCTACACCTTC
TRBV11-2	.	.	TRBJ2-2	CASSLWDLTLTGELFF	TGTGCCAGCAGCCTTTGGGACCTCACCCTCACCGGGGAGCTGTTTTTT
TRBV28	TRBD2	.	TRBJ2-3	CATLLAGVGDTQYF	TGTGCCACCTTACTAGCGGGGGTGGGAGATACGCAGTATTTT
TRBV27	.	.	TRBJ2-7	CASSLGSMSYEQYF	TGTGCCAGCAGTTTAGGCTCCATGTCCTACGAGCAGTACTTC
TRBV5-4	TRBD1	.	TRBJ1-1	CASSTLTGKNTEAFF	TGTGCCAGCAGCACCTTGACAGGGAAGAACACTGAAGCTTTCTTT
TRBV5-4	.	.	TRBJ1-2	CASSLGPNYGYTF	TGTGCCAGCAGCTTGGGGCCGAACTATGGCTACACCTTC
TRBV5-5	.	once	TRBJ1-2	CASSLSRGASYGYTF	TGTGCCAGCAGCTTGTCCCGAGGGGCCTCTTATGGCTACACCTTC
TRBV15	TRBD1	.	TRBJ2-7	CATSSKTGYYEQYF	TGTGCCACCAGCTCAAAGACAGGGTACTACGAGCAGTACTTC
TRBV29-1	TRBD1	.	TRBJ1-4	CSGGQRNEKLFF	TGCAGCGGGGGACAGCGTAATGAAAAACTGTTTTTT
TRBV6-1	.	.	TRBJ1-1	CASSRSQVNTEAFF	TGTGCCAGCAGTCGATCACAGGTGAACACTGAAGCTTTCTTT
TRBV6-6	.	.	TRBJ1-5	CASSYSVFSNQPQHF	TGTGCCAGCAGTTACTCCGTTTTTAGCAATCAGCCCCAGCATTTT
TRBV9	.	.	TRBJ2-6	CASSVSGAGANVLTF	TGTGCCAGCAGCGTATCAGGGGCTGGGGCCAACGTCCTGACTTTC
TRBV4-3	TRBD1	.	TRBJ2-7	CASSQGPNTGESYEQYF	TGCGCCAGCAGCCAAGGGCCGAATACAGGGGAGTCCTACGAGCAGTACTTC
TRBV5-1	.	few	TRBJ1-6	CASSVSNSPLHF	TGCGCCAGCAGCGTATCTAATTCACCCCTCCACTTT
TRBV15	.	few	TRBJ1-5	CATTVGPGGNQPQHF	TGTGCCACCACGGTAGGCCCTGGGGGCAATCAGCCCCAGCATTTT
TRBV9	.	once	TRBJ1-5	CASSSSGGYQPQHF	TGTGCCAGCAGCTCTAGTGGGGGGTATCAGCCCCAGCATTTT